The 32 T cell receptor beta chains below come from one sample, sequenced in a study of regulatory T cells in long-lasting Graves disease. Through Arm-PCR of CDR3 regions and iRepertoire HTBI primers, TCR beta libraries were built. TCRdb re-derived calls from the multiplex PCR reads in MiXCR, one entry per CDR3 protein. Here the sample spans approximately 690,000 distinct CDR3 sequences, around 32% being singletons. Specified time point: persistent/refractory GD, antithyroid drugs over 5 years with positive TRAb. TCR sequences were obtained from RNA taken from PBMCs. The starting material was peripheral blood mononuclear cells (PBMCs), obtained when the disease was refractory, from a patient treated with antithyroid drugs. Every receptor here comes from a female donor with Graves disease.

In this sample, this clonotype turned up many times. This chain links TRBV12-5 with TRBJ2-5; D may correspond to TRBD1 or TRBD2 (6 bases each). Deletions cut 0 bases from V and 2 bases from J, with 16 bases between. Germline V lookup: CDR1 LGHNT, CDR2 FRNRAP. The length of the CDR3 is 17 residues. CDR3 DNA sequence: TGTGCTAGTGGTTTGGTAAGGGGGGCCGGGGATCAAGAGACCCAGTACTTC. It translates to CASGLVRGAGDQETQYF.

The rearrangement uses TRBV19 and TRBJ1-2; D remains ambiguous. Trimming shortened V by 2 bases and J by 0 bases, and 7 bases separated the two germline ends. Germline V gives CDR1 LNHDA, CDR2 SQIVND (reference sequence). The CDR3 extends over 14 amino acids. The CDR3 region is CASSIRATNYGYTF. The CDR3 bases are TGTGCCAGTAGTATAAGGGCTACTAACTATGGCTACACCTTC.

This clonotype was seen more than once but under ten times. The rearrangement joins TRBV18 to TRBJ1-2; no clear D. Germline values: CDR1 KGHSH, CDR2 LQKENI. Deletions cut 1 base from V and 4 bases from J, with 10 bases between. The CDR3 covers 14 residues. This chain's CDR3 is CASSPQGTGYGYTF. CDR3 in DNA: TGTGCCAGCTCACCACAGGGCACGGGCTATGGCTACACCTTC. Together with reference TRBV18 and TRBJ1-2, the CDR3 gives the full variable domain: NAGVMQNPRHLVRRRGQEARLRCSPMKGHSHVYWYRQLPEEGLKFMVYLQKENIIDESGMPKERFSAEFPKEGPSILRIQQVVRGDSAAYFCASSPQGTGYGYTFGSGTRLTVV.

This clonotype came up a few times. The chain couples TRBV10-3 to TRBJ2-7, with 8 bases identical to TRBD1. The V segment lost 5 bases and the J segment 4 bases; nucleotides outside the gene matches: 13. The germline V gene encodes CDR1 ENHRY and CDR2 SYGVKD. This CDR3 has 16 residues. CDR3 in DNA: TGTGCCATCAGTCACACTAACGGGACAGGAGCTTACGAGCAGTACTTC. It codes for CAISHTNGTGAYEQYF.

This clonotype was found a few times. The chain recombines TRBV7-6 with TRBJ1-4; no clear D. V dropped 0 bases and J dropped 7 bases, with 21 bases sitting between them. The CDR3 loop spans 18 amino acids. CDR1 is SGHVS and CDR2 is FNYEAQ in the germline V gene. CDR3 DNA sequence: TGTGCCAGCAGCTTAGCGCTCAAGGGCCCCAGCGTTCGTGAAAAACTGTTTTTT. It yields the protein CASSLALKGPSVREKLFF.

This clonotype was seen more than once but under ten times. V gene TRBV28 combines with J gene TRBJ1-2; 9 bases fit TRBD1. V lost 6 bases to trimming and J lost 5 bases; unmatched junction nucleotides: 7. The CDR3 has 14 amino acids. Germline V lookup: CDR1 MDHEN, CDR2 SYDVKM. The DNA of the CDR3 is TGTGCCAGCAGATTACAGGGGGCTAGATATGGCTACACCTTC. Translated: CASRLQGARYGYTF.

The V and J genes are TRBV6-1 and TRBJ2-2; tentative D call: TRBD1 (5 bases). The CDR3 consists of 14 residues. Germline V gives CDR1 MNHNS, CDR2 SASEGT. Between the trimmed V and J ends, which lost 4 bases and 4 bases, there was a span of 10 bases. The CDR3 sequence is CASSADRFTGELFF. The CDR3 DNA reads TGTGCCAGCAGTGCAGACAGATTCACCGGGGAGCTGTTTTTT.

In its sample, this clonotype was seen once. The V and J genes are TRBV10-3 and TRBJ1-2; 8 bases are shared with TRBD1. Germline V gives CDR1 ENHRY, CDR2 SYGVKD. This CDR3 is built from 14 residues. The V gene end was trimmed by 11 bases and the J gene end by 3 bases; junction bases not matched to a gene: 11. CDR3 region: CASSDRVMDYGYTF. DNA of the CDR3: TGTGCCTCTTCGGACAGGGTGATGGACTATGGCTACACCTTC.

The chain combines TRBV9 with TRBJ1-2; D is uncertain. Looked up from germline, CDR1 is SGDLS and CDR2 is YYNGEE. Trimming removed 0 bases at V and 6 bases at J, with 15 bases between. The CDR3 has 15 amino acids. DNA for the CDR3: TGTGCCAGCAGCGTAGGCGCCGGCGGGGAGGATGGCTACACCTTC. This translates into CASSVGAGGEDGYTF.

This chain links TRBV15 with TRBJ1-5; 9 nucleotides align to TRBD1. The CDR3 totals 16 residues. Germline V gene lookup returns CDR1 LNHNV and CDR2 YYDKDF (reference sequence). V was clipped by 0 bases and J by 6 bases; unmatched bases: 6. CDR3 residues: CATSRDSTGGSQPQHF. As DNA, the CDR3 is TGTGCCACCAGCAGAGATTCGACAGGGGGATCTCAGCCCCAGCATTTT.

The table lists this clonotype with a few counts. The rearrangement joins TRBV2 to TRBJ1-5; possible D gene TRBD1, 6 bases. Trimming took 3 bases from V and 9 from J, leaving 18 bases between them. Germline V gives CDR1 SNHLY, CDR2 FYNNEI. The CDR3 covers 15 residues. Written as DNA, the CDR3 is TGTGCCAGCAGTGATGGTGTCAGGGGTGTCTGGCCCCAGCATTTT. Protein sequence: CASSDGVRGVWPQHF.

This clonotype was seen many times. The chain couples TRBV2 to TRBJ1-2; TRBD1 is a possible D gene (5 bases). CDR1 is SNHLY, CDR2 FYNNEI, per germline. V was pared by 7 bases and J by 0 bases, with 18 bases between. The CDR3 is made up of 16 amino acids. The CDR3 nucleotides read TGTGCCAGCATCCCGATCCGACAGATTACTAACTATGGCTACACCTTC. The encoded protein is CASIPIRQITNYGYTF.

This clonotype was counted only a few times. This chain links TRBV28 with TRBJ2-3; D assignment may be TRBD1 or TRBD2 (5 bases each). There are 16 residues in the CDR3. The germline CDR1 and CDR2 sequences are MDHEN and SYDVKM. Trimming cost V 4 bases and J 1 base, with 15 bases left between them. The CDR3 region has the DNA TGTGCCAGCAGTTCGAGGGGCTCCAGTGGCACAGATACGCAGTATTTT. This gives the protein CASSSRGSSGTDTQYF.

This sequence joins TRBV7-6 and TRBJ2-7, with TRBD1 as a possible D gene (5 bases). In germline, CDR1 is SGHVS, CDR2 FNYEAQ. The CDR3 extends over 15 amino acids. The V and J ends lost 3 bases and 0 bases respectively, with 12 bases between them. The CDR3, as DNA: TGTGCCAGCAGCTTTGCGGACACCAGCTCCTACGAGCAGTACTTC. This gives the protein CASSFADTSSYEQYF.

A single count supports this clonotype. V is TRBV7-2 and J is TRBJ2-1; D is ambiguous. Germline-derived CDR1 and CDR2 are SGHTA and FQGNSA. This CDR3 contains 14 residues. Deletions cut 3 bases from V and 4 bases from J, with 10 bases between. In DNA, the CDR3 is TGTGCCAGCAGCTTTGTCGCGACGTACAATGAGCAGTTCTTC. It specifies CASSFVATYNEQFF.

The chain links TRBV5-4 to TRBJ1-1; D is undetermined. Germline V gene data show CDR1 as SGHNT and CDR2 as YYREEE (reference sequence). The CDR3 loop spans 13 amino acids. Deletions cut 5 bases from V and 8 bases from J, with 16 bases between. The CDR3 bases are TGTGCCAGCAGTTCCCGGGGAAGTGGGGAAGCTTTCTTT. It translates to CASSSRGSGEAFF.

This clonotype was picked up a small number of times. The rearrangement links TRBV12-3 or TRBV12-4 to TRBJ1-5; no definite D call. V was cut by 6 bases and J by 6 bases, with 12 bases left in between. The CDR3 is 13 residues long. This CDR3 is CASSAPYPQPQHF. For the CDR3, the DNA is TGTGCCAGCAGCGCTCCCTACCCTCAGCCCCAGCATTTT.

This clonotype was counted only a few times. This rearrangement joins TRBV20-1 to TRBJ1-1; D not resolved. The CDR3 sequence is 12 residues long. V shed 5 bases and J shed 0 bases, with 7 bases lying between them. CDR1 is DFQATT and CDR2 is SNEGSKA in the germline V gene (reference sequence). The chain's CDR3 is CSAQMMNTEAFF. The CDR3 DNA follows: TGCAGTGCTCAGATGATGAACACTGAAGCTTTCTTT.

This clonotype was observed a handful of times. The rearrangement joins TRBV11-2 to TRBJ2-3; D may be TRBD1 or TRBD2 (8 bases each). From germline, CDR1 is SGHAT and CDR2 FQNNGV. V was cut by 4 bases and J by 2 bases, with 28 bases left in between. The CDR3 is 20 residues long. CDR3 in amino acids: CASSYRGRVSLAGTTDTQYF. The CDR3 region has the DNA TGTGCCAGCAGCTACAGGGGGAGAGTTAGCTTAGCGGGGACCACAGATACGCAGTATTTT.

This clonotype came up many times. The chain uses TRBV6-1 and TRBJ1-5; D unresolved. The germline V gene has CDR1 MNHNS and CDR2 SASEGT. V was cut by 6 bases and J by 2 bases, with 17 bases left in between. This CDR3 is built from 16 residues. This CDR3 reads CASRAGLRSGNQPQHF. The DNA for the CDR3 is TGTGCCAGCAGGGCGGGTCTCAGGTCGGGCAATCAGCCCCAGCATTTT.

The V and J genes are TRBV9 and TRBJ1-4; D is undetermined. Trimming cost V 0 bases and J 1 base, with 7 bases left between them. CDR1 is SGDLS and CDR2 is YYNGEE in the germline V gene. The CDR3 length is 15 residues. The CDR3 sequence: CASSVGEGTNEKLFF. The CDR3 bases are TGTGCCAGCAGCGTAGGGGAGGGAACTAATGAAAAACTGTTTTTT.

Comment on this clonotype: The CDR3 end shows no conserved phenylalanine or tryptophan, and so a read error is likely. The CDR3, as DNA: TGTGCCAGCTCACCCCAGGCTAGTCGGAGGGAAGAGACCCAGTACCTC. Its protein product is CASSPQASRREETQYL. The rearrangement links TRBV18 to TRBJ2-5, with D perhaps TRBD2 (6 bases). The germline CDR1 and CDR2 sequences are KGHSH and LQKENI. V was trimmed by 3 bases and J by 3 bases, leaving 17 bases between them. The CDR3 has 16 residues.

The J gene is TRBJ1-1, the V gene TRBV5-1, with no clear D. CDR1 is SGHRS and CDR2 is YFSETQ in the germline V gene. The CDR3 totals 14 residues. The V end lost 4 bases, the J end lost 1 base, and 11 bases lay between the germline ends. For the CDR3, the DNA is TGCGCCAGCAGCGAGTACGCCCGGAACACTGAAGCTTTCTTT. Translation gives CASSEYARNTEAFF.

This chain uses TRBV7-3 with TRBJ2-2; 14 bases line up with TRBD2. V lost 5 bases, J lost 6 bases, and 5 bases stayed unmatched. The V gene's germline CDR1 is SGHTA and CDR2 FQGTGA. The CDR3 is made up of 16 amino acids. DNA for the CDR3: TGTGCCAGCAGCCAACGACTAGCGGGAGGGTCCGGGGAGCTGTTTTTT. This translates into CASSQRLAGGSGELFF.

Ten or more counts support this clonotype. The chain combines TRBV12-3 or TRBV12-4 with TRBJ1-1; D is unclear. The ends were cut back, 6 bases at V and 7 bases at J, with 15 bases in the middle. CDR3 length: 13 amino acids. In DNA form, the CDR3 reads TGTGCCAGCAGCTCAACCCGTAGGGTTGAAGCTTTCTTT. It encodes CASSSTRRVEAFF.

This sequence joins TRBV27 and TRBJ2-7; D possibly matches TRBD1 or TRBD2 (5 bases each). V was clipped by 5 bases and J by 6 bases, with 20 bases between them. Germline assignment: CDR1 MNHEY and CDR2 SMNVEV (reference sequence). The CDR3 is made up of 15 amino acids. In DNA, the CDR3 is TGTGCCAGCAGTCTGGGACGTCGCTTAGGGAGCGAGCAGTACTTC. Its protein is CASSLGRRLGSEQYF.

This clonotype showed up just a few times. The chain combines TRBV24-1 with TRBJ2-2; 13 nucleotides line up with TRBD2. Germline V gene lookup returns CDR1 KGHDR and CDR2 SFDVKD. The CDR3 has 18 residues. J lost 7 bases, V lost 5 bases, and 12 bases had no gene match. CDR3 in amino acids: CATSATPTSGRMNGELFF. The CDR3 DNA sequence: TGTGCCACCAGTGCAACCCCGACTAGCGGGAGGATGAACGGGGAGCTGTTTTTT.

This chain joins TRBV7-3 and TRBJ2-7; D uncertain. V gave up 6 bases and J gave up 0 bases, with 12 bases separating them. Germline V CDR1 and CDR2: SGHTA, FQGTGA. The CDR3 length is 14 residues. CDR3 DNA: TGTGCCAGCAGTACCTATGGGCCCTCCTACGAGCAGTACTTC. This translates into CASSTYGPSYEQYF.

This chain uses TRBV7-9 with TRBJ1-1; D unresolved. This CDR3 is 14 amino acids long. Germline assignment: CDR1 SEHNR and CDR2 FQNEAQ (reference sequence). Trimming took 4 bases from V and 2 from J, leaving 11 bases between them. The CDR3 coding sequence is TGTGCCAGCAGCTCGTTGCGGAGAAACACTGAAGCTTTCTTT. Amino acid sequence: CASSSLRRNTEAFF.

This sequence joins TRBV28 and TRBJ2-1; 8 bases are shared with TRBD2. Per germline, CDR1 MDHEN and CDR2 SYDVKM. CDR3 size: 16 residues. V lost 8 bases to trimming and J lost 4 bases; unmatched junction nucleotides: 13. As DNA, the CDR3 is TGTGCCAGCTCACTGACTAGCGTCCGACCTTACAATGAGCAGTTCTTC. Translation: CASSLTSVRPYNEQFF.

This clonotype appeared many times. The rearrangement uses TRBV6-1 and TRBJ1-1; D ambiguous. Between the trimmed V and J ends, which lost 6 bases and 0 bases, there was a span of 11 bases. Per the germline V gene, CDR1 is MNHNS and CDR2 is SASEGT. The CDR3 is made up of 14 amino acids. The CDR3 bases are TGTGCCAGCAGAAGGATGGAGGTGAACACTGAAGCTTTCTTT. This codes for CASRRMEVNTEAFF.

This chain uses TRBV11-2 with TRBJ2-7; tentative D call: TRBD2 (5 bases). In germline, CDR1 is SGHAT, CDR2 FQNNGV. The V end lost 4 bases, the J end lost 4 bases, and 20 bases lay between the germline ends. The CDR3 totals 16 residues. The chain's CDR3 is CASSSRGPGNLYEQYF. CDR3 sequence (DNA): TGTGCCAGCAGCTCACGCGGGCCGGGTAACCTTTACGAGCAGTACTTC.